The following is a T cell receptor beta chain sequence with its context. CDR3 length equals 12 residues. CDR1 LNHDA and CDR2 SQIVND come from the germline V gene (reference sequence). V lost 9 bases, J lost 5 bases, and 4 bases stayed unmatched. This sample was included in a study of blood T cell repertoires in COVID-19. In the authors' workflow: Cell counts per sample came from amplifying reference gene primers. The method was immunoSEQ multiplex PCR; TCRdb's version includes in-frame clones alone and lacks a portion of them. V, J and clone size are those of that table, while D and trimming were read from the DNA. The sample carries 300,000 to 350,000 clones, approximately 83% recorded once.

The receptor's source is a man younger than 45 who had recovered from COVID-19. The genes are TRBV19 and TRBJ1-5, with TRBD1 matching 7 bases. Input material: PBMCs or T cells enriched from blood (not recorded which). CDR3 DNA sequence: TGTGCCAGCAGACAGGGATATCAGCCCCAGCATTTT. Protein sequence: CASRQGYQPQHF.